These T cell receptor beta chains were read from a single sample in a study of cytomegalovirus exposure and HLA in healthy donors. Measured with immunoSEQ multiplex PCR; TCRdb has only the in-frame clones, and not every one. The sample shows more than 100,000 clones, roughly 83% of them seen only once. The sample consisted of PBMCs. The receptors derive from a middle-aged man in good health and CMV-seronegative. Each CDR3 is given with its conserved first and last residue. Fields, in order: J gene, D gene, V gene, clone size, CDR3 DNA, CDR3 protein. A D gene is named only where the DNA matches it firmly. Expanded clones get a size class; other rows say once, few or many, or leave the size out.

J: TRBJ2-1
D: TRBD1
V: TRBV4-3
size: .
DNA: TGCGCCAGCAGCCAAGATGGTGCGAGACAGGGTGGCAATGAGCAGTTCTTC
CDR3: CASSQDGARQGGNEQFF

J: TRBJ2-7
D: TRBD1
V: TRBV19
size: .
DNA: TGTGCCAGCGGGACAGGCGAGCAGTACTTC
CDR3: CASGTGEQYF

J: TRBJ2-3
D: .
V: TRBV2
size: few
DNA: TGTGCCAGCAGGCGGGGACCGAGCACAGATACGCAGTATTTT
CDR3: CASRRGPSTDTQYF

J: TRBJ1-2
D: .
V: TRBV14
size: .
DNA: TGTGCCAGCAGCCCCTACAGAACAGTCCTCTATGGCTACACCTTC
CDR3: CASSPYRTVLYGYTF

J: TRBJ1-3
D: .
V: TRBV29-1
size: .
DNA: TGCAGCGCTGAACAGGGTACAGGAAACACCATATATTTT
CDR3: CSAEQGTGNTIYF

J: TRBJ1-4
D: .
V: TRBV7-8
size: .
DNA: TGTGCCAGCAGCTTGGGGGCTTGGGCGGTGGAAAAACTGTTTTTT
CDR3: CASSLGAWAVEKLFF

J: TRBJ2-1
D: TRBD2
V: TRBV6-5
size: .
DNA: TGTGCCAGCAGTTACCAAGCGGGGGGTAGGAATGAGCAGTTCTTC
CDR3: CASSYQAGGRNEQFF

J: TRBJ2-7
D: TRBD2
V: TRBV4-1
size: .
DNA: TGCGCCAGCAGGACTAGCGACGCCGTCCAAGAGCAGTACTTC
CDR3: CASRTSDAVQEQYF

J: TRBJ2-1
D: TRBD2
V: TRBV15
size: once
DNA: TGTGCCACCAGCAGAGGTTACGGGAGGACTTACAATGAGCAGTTCTTC
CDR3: CATSRGYGRTYNEQFF

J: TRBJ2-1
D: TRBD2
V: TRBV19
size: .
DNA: TGTGCCAGTAGTATCTCCGCGGGAGTGCACAATGAGCAGTTCTTC
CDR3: CASSISAGVHNEQFF

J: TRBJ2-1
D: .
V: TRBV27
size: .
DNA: TGTGCCAGCACGCCGGGATCCCGGGGCAATGAGCAGTTCTTC
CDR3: CASTPGSRGNEQFF

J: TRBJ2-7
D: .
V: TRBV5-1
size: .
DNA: TGCGCCAGCAGGGGGTCGGGGACCTACGAGCAGTACTTC
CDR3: CASRGSGTYEQYF

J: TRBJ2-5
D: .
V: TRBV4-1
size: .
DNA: TGCGCCAGCAGCCCCCGGGGAGCGCGAGAGACCCAGTACTTC
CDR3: CASSPRGARETQYF

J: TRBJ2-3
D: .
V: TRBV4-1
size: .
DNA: TGCGCCAGCAGCCAAGCGCTACGCGGCACAGATACGCAGTATTTT
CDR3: CASSQALRGTDTQYF

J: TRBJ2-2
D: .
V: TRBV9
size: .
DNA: TGTGCCAGCAGCCTATTCCCCGGGACACCATCCACCGGGGAGCTGTTTTTT
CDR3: CASSLFPGTPSTGELFF

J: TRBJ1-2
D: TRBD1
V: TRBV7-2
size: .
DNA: TGTGCCAGCAGCACCAGACAGGGATCGATGACCAGGGGCTACACCTTC
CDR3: CASSTRQGSMTRGYTF

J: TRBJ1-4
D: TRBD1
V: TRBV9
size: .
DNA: TGTGCCAGCAGCGTCGGACAGGGTAATGAAAAACTGTTTTTT
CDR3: CASSVGQGNEKLFF

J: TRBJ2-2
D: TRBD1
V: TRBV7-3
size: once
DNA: TGTGCCAGCAGCTTAAAGGGACAGGGGGCAAACGGGGAGCTGTTTTTT
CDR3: CASSLKGQGANGELFF

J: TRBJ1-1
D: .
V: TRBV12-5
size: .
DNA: TGTGCTAGTGGTTTCGGGGAGAACACTGAAGCTTTCTTT
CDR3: CASGFGENTEAFF

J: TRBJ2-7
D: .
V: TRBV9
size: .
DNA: TGTGCCAGCAGCGTAGCGGGAGCCTCCTACGAGCAGTACTTC
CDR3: CASSVAGASYEQYF

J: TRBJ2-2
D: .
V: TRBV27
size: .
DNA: TGTGCCAGCAGTCCTAGTGAGGCCGGGGAGCTGTTTTTT
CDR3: CASSPSEAGELFF

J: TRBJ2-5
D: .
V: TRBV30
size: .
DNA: TGTGCCTGGAGTGTACGCCAGGGAGAGACCCAGTACTTC
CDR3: CAWSVRQGETQYF

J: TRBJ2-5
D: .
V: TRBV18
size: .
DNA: TGTGCCAGCTCACCGTCGGGAGAGACCCAGTACTTC
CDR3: CASSPSGETQYF

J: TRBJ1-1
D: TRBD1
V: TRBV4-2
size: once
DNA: TGTGCCAGCAGCCACCTAGACAGGGGGGGGACTGAAGCTTTCTTT
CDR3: CASSHLDRGGTEAFF

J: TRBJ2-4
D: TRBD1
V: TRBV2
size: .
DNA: TGTGCCAGCAGTGAAAGACAGGGCGAATGGATTCAGTACTTC
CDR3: CASSERQGEWIQYF

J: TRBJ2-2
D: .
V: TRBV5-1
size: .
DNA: TGCGCCAGCAGCCCCCAGGGAATCACCGGGGAGCTGTTTTTT
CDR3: CASSPQGITGELFF